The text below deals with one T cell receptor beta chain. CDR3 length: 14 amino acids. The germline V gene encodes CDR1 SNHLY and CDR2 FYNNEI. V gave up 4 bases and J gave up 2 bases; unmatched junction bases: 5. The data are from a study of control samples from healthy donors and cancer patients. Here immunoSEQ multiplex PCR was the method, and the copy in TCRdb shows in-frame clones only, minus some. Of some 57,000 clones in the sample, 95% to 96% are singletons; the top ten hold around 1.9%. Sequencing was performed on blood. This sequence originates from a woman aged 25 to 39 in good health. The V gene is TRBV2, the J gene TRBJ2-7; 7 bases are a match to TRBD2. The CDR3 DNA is TGTGCCAGCAGTGCAACGGGGGGAACCTACGAGCAGTACTTC. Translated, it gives CASSATGGTYEQYF.